This is a list of T cell receptor beta chains from one sample in a study of cytomegalovirus exposure and HLA in healthy donors. Only in-frame clones appear in the TCRdb table, and some are missing; sequencing was by immunoSEQ multiplex PCR. This table holds approximately 200,000 clones, 79% found once. Sequenced sample: PBMCs. Receptor source: a girl aged 5 to 17 in good health and CMV-seropositive. Each CDR3 is given with its conserved first and last residue. The D gene is left open where the match is weak. Only part of the rows carry a size: once, few, many, or a class if the clone is expanded.

-,TRBV19,-,TRBJ1-5,TGTGCCAGTAGTATTGGGGGCACGGCCCAGCATTTT,CASSIGGTAQHF
-,TRBV27,-,TRBJ1-6,TGTGCCAGCAGTTCAGTACCAGGGTGGGCCAATTCACCCCTCCACTTT,CASSSVPGWANSPLHF
-,TRBV5-6,-,TRBJ2-3,TGTGCCAGCAGCTTGGCCGCGGACTTCACAGATACGCAGTATTTT,CASSLAADFTDTQYF
-,TRBV12-5,TRBD1,TRBJ2-5,TGTGCTAGCGGACAGGGGTACCAAGAGACCCAGTACTTC,CASGQGYQETQYF
-,TRBV11-3,TRBD1,TRBJ2-1,TGTGCCAGCAGCCCCGACGCCGGACAGGACTACAATGAGCAGTTCTTC,CASSPDAGQDYNEQFF
-,TRBV9,-,TRBJ2-3,TGTGCCAGCAGCGATCCGGGACACCGCACAGATACGCAGTATTTT,CASSDPGHRTDTQYF
-,TRBV19,TRBD1,TRBJ1-5,TGTGCCAGTAGTATAGCACCAAGCATGGGACAGGGGGCGAGAAGGGGCAATCAGCCCCAGCATTTT,CASSIAPSMGQGARRGNQPQHF
-,TRBV30,TRBD2,TRBJ2-2,TGTGCCTGGAGTGTATTGGGGGGGACCGGGGAGCTGTTTTTT,CAWSVLGGTGELFF
-,TRBV10-3,TRBD1,TRBJ2-3,TGTGCCATCAATTCAGGGGGCTGGACAGATACGCAGTATTTT,CAINSGGWTDTQYF
-,TRBV6-5,-,TRBJ1-5,TGTGCCAGCAGTTACGGGCAGGGGAGCAATCAGCCCCAGCATTTT,CASSYGQGSNQPQHF
-,TRBV7-9,TRBD1,TRBJ1-6,TGTGCCAGCAGCTCTCAACGGGACAGCAATAATTCACCCCTCCACTTT,CASSSQRDSNNSPLHF
-,TRBV7-9,-,TRBJ1-6,TGTGCCAGCAGCTTAGGCGCGCCGGTTCGGGATTCACCCCTCCACTTT,CASSLGAPVRDSPLHF
-,TRBV12-5,TRBD1,TRBJ2-1,TGTGCTAGTGGTCGCACCGGGACAGGGACGGCCTACAATGAGCAGTTCTTC,CASGRTGTGTAYNEQFF
-,TRBV6-5,TRBD1,TRBJ2-1,TGTGCCAGCAGTCGGGGACAGGGGGCTATCAATGAGCAGTTCTTC,CASSRGQGAINEQFF
-,TRBV5-4,-,TRBJ2-7,TGTGCCAGCAGCTTCGGGACTCTCGAGCAGTACTTC,CASSFGTLEQYF
-,TRBV4-2,-,TRBJ2-1,TGTGCCAGCAGCCAAGATCTGAGGGGGTCGGGGTTCAATGAGCAGTTCTTC,CASSQDLRGSGFNEQFF
-,TRBV7-9,-,TRBJ2-7,TGTGCCAGCAGCTTAGATGAGTGGTGGGCCTCCTACGAGCAGTACTTC,CASSLDEWWASYEQYF
-,TRBV6-1,-,TRBJ1-6,TGTGCCAGCAGTGAAGGTTACCGGAGCTCCTATAATTCACCCCTCCACTTT,CASSEGYRSSYNSPLHF
few,TRBV6-5,TRBD1,TRBJ2-2,TGTGCCAGCAGTTGGGGACAGGGACTTTCCACCGGGGAGCTGTTTTTT,CASSWGQGLSTGELFF
once,TRBV10-1,-,TRBJ1-2,TGCGCCAGCAGTGAGTCCCAGAACTATGGCTACACCTTC,CASSESQNYGYTF
-,TRBV4-1,-,TRBJ2-3,TGCGCCAGCAGCCAAGAAGACACCCGACGCACAGATACGCAGTATTTT,CASSQEDTRRTDTQYF
-,TRBV21-1,-,TRBJ2-1,TGTGCCAGCAGCAAAGCGGACAGTGACCCAGCCAACTACAATGAGCAGTTCTTC,CASSKADSDPANYNEQFF
-,TRBV5-1,TRBD2,TRBJ2-5,TGCGCCAGCAGCTCGGGGGGACAAGAGACCCAGTACTTC,CASSSGGQETQYF
-,TRBV19,TRBD1,TRBJ1-1,TGTGCCAGTAACGACAGGGGGCGCGGTCAAGCTTTCTTT,CASNDRGRGQAFF
once,TRBV6-5,TRBD2,TRBJ2-7,TGTGCCAGCAGTTACGTGGGGGGGGGTTACGAGCAGTACTTC,CASSYVGGGYEQYF
-,TRBV11-3,-,TRBJ1-6,TGTGCCAGCAGCTATAAGTCGGGGACATATAATTCACCCCTCCACTTT,CASSYKSGTYNSPLHF
-,TRBV5-6,TRBD2,TRBJ2-6,TGTGCCAGCAGCAGACTAGCGGGGCTCTCTGGGGCCAACGTCCTGACTTTC,CASSRLAGLSGANVLTF
once,TRBV9,-,TRBJ2-3,TGTGCCAGCAGCGTGCGCGACTTCACGAACACAGATACGCAGTATTTT,CASSVRDFTNTDTQYF
-,TRBV30,-,TRBJ1-1,TGTGCCTGGAGTGTGGGAGGCAGTATCAACACTGAAGCTTTCTTT,CAWSVGGSINTEAFF
-,TRBV27,TRBD1,TRBJ1-1,TGTGCCAGCAACCCAATGACAGGGGACAACACTGAAGCTTTCTTT,CASNPMTGDNTEAFF
-,TRBV6-5,-,TRBJ2-6,TGTGCCAGCAGTTTTCCGGGGGCCAACGTCCTGACTTTC,CASSFPGANVLTF
-,TRBV7-2,TRBD1,TRBJ2-3,TGTGCCAGCAGCTCCACGGGACAGGGGGGTACGCAGTATTTT,CASSSTGQGGTQYF
few,TRBV2,-,TRBJ1-5,TGTGCCAGCCGGTTGGGGCCTGATAGCAATCAGCCCCAGCATTTT,CASRLGPDSNQPQHF
-,TRBV9,-,TRBJ2-5,TGTGCCAGCAGCGTAGCTACCGGGCAAGAGACCCAGTACTTC,CASSVATGQETQYF
-,TRBV4-1,-,TRBJ2-3,TGCGCCAGCAGCCCGCAGGGTACAGATACGCAGTATTTT,CASSPQGTDTQYF
-,TRBV11-2,-,TRBJ1-5,TGTGCCAGCAGCTCACTCAGGGCTTATAGCAATCAGCCCCAGCATTTT,CASSSLRAYSNQPQHF
few,TRBV6-1,-,TRBJ1-3,TGTGCCAGCAGTGAAGCGTCGGCTGGAAACACCATATATTTT,CASSEASAGNTIYF
few,TRBV7-6,TRBD1,TRBJ2-7,TGTGCCAGCAGCCTCGGGACAGCCTACGAGCAGTACTTC,CASSLGTAYEQYF
-,TRBV6-6,TRBD1,TRBJ1-5,TGTGCCAGCAGTTACCGCACAGGGGATAGCAATCAGCCCCAGCATTTT,CASSYRTGDSNQPQHF
-,TRBV7-2,TRBD2,TRBJ2-3,TGTGCCGTCCTGGCGGGGGGGCAGACAGATACGCAGTATTTT,CAVLAGGQTDTQYF
-,TRBV7-2,TRBD1,TRBJ1-2,TGTGCCAGCAGCTTTGACAGGGGATCCTACGACTATGGCTACACCTTC,CASSFDRGSYDYGYTF
-,TRBV11-3,TRBD2,TRBJ2-7,TGTGCCAGCAGCCTTAGCGGGGGTAGCTCCTACGAGCAGTACTTC,CASSLSGGSSYEQYF
-,TRBV7-8,TRBD2,TRBJ2-5,TGTGCCAGCAGCCCAGTAGCGGGGGAGGAGACCCAGTACTTC,CASSPVAGEETQYF
-,TRBV7-9,TRBD1,TRBJ1-1,TGTGCCAGCAGGACCGGGACAGCTGAAGCTTTCTTT,CASRTGTAEAFF
-,TRBV15,TRBD1,TRBJ2-3,TGTGCCACCAGCGTCACAGGGGCGGCAGATACGCAGTATTTT,CATSVTGAADTQYF
-,TRBV11-2,TRBD2,TRBJ2-1,TGTGCCAGCAGCTTAGTGGGTAGCGGGGGGTCCGACAATGAGCAGTTCTTC,CASSLVGSGGSDNEQFF
few,TRBV11-3,TRBD2,TRBJ2-1,TGTGCCAGCAGCTTACTAGCGGGGTCCCACAATGAGCAGTTCTTC,CASSLLAGSHNEQFF
-,TRBV6-5,TRBD2,TRBJ2-7,TGTGCCAGCAGCCTTTCCGCGGGGGGGGGCGAGCAGTACTTC,CASSLSAGGGEQYF
-,TRBV5-4,TRBD2,TRBJ2-7,TGTGCCAGCAGCGCCCTCCCGGGACTAGCGGGGTTGTTGCCGTACTTC,CASSALPGLAGLLPYF